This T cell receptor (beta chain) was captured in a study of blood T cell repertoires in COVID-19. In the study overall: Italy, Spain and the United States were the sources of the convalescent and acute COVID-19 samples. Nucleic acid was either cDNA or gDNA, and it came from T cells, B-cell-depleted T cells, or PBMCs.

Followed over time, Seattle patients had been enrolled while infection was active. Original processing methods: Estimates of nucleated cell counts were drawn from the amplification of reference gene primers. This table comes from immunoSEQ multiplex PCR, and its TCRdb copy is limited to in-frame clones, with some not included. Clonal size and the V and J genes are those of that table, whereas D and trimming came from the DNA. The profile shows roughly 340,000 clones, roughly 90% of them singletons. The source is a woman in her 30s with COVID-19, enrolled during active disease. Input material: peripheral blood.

CDR3 region: CASVRQYSSGELFF. The CDR3 DNA is TGTGCCAGCGTTCGACAGTACTCCTCCGGGGAGCTGTTTTTT. The chain has TRBV6-5 and TRBJ2-2; tentative D call: TRBD1 (5 bases). Germline loops: CDR1 MNHEY, CDR2 SVGAGI. The CDR3 contains 14 residues. V shed 8 bases and J shed 6 bases, with 16 bases lying between them.